The 25 T cell receptor beta chains given below trace back to one sample, sequenced in a study of T cell changes during pregnancy in multiple sclerosis. Generated by immunoSEQ multiplex PCR, the TCRdb table keeps only in-frame clones and is missing some. Of around 41,000 clones listed, 75% to 95% are singletons. The sample in question was CD4+ T cells from peripheral blood mononuclear cells, obtained in the third trimester of pregnancy. These receptor sequences come from a female donor in good health, enrolled as a control in a pregnancy study.

The chain joins TRBV29-1 to TRBJ1-1, with 9 bases fitting TRBD1. The V segment lost 6 bases and the J segment 3 bases; nucleotides outside the gene matches: 5. Germline lookup yields CDR1 SQVTM and CDR2 ANQGSEA. This CDR3 spans 13 amino acids. CDR3 sequence reads: CSVDRDRDTEAFF. The CDR3 nucleotides read TGCAGCGTCGATCGGGACAGGGACACTGAAGCTTTCTTT.

As DNA, the CDR3 is TGTGCCTGGAATATTATCGGGGCTGGAAACACCATATATTTT. It encodes CAWNIIGAGNTIYF. The gene calls are TRBV30 and TRBJ1-3; no definite D call. Trimming shortened V by 4 bases and J by 2 bases, and 12 bases separated the two germline ends. The CDR3 is made up of 14 amino acids. The germline gives CDR1 GTSNPN, CDR2 SVGIG (reference sequence).

This sequence joins TRBV6-5 and TRBJ2-2; the match to TRBD2 covers 8 bases. CDR1 MNHEY and CDR2 SVGAGI come from the germline V gene. Trimming removed 0 bases from V and 5 bases from J; junction bases left unmatched: 5. CDR3 size: 16 residues. The chain's CDR3 is CASSYSGTRLTGELFF. The CDR3 nucleotides are TGTGCCAGCAGTTACTCGGGGACTAGACTAACCGGGGAGCTGTTTTTT.

This chain links TRBV6-1 with TRBJ2-7; 9 bases line up with TRBD1. Germline V gene data show CDR1 as MNHNS and CDR2 as SASEGT. V dropped 6 bases and J dropped 6; count of bases not matched to a gene: 6. This CDR3 has 13 residues. In nucleotides, the CDR3 is TGTGCCAGCAGGGGGACAGGGTCAGCCGAGCAGTACTTC. The encoded protein is CASRGTGSAEQYF.

V usage is TRBV28 and J usage is TRBJ2-7; 7 bases are a match to TRBD1. Germline CDR1 MDHEN, CDR2 SYDVKM. J was trimmed by 1 base and V by 6 bases; bases with no gene match: 3. This CDR3 has 13 residues. The chain's CDR3 is CASRKGQSYEQYF. The CDR3 DNA is TGTGCCAGCAGAAAGGGACAGTCCTACGAGCAGTACTTC. The entire variable domain, with the rest obtained from reference TRBV28 and TRBJ2-7, is as follows: DVKVTQSSRYLVKRTGEKVFLECVQDMDHENMFWYRQDPGLGLRLIYFSYDVKMKEKGDIPEGYSVSREKKERFSLILESASTNQTSMYLCASRKGQSYEQYFGPGTRLTVT.

The sample holds one count of this clone. This chain connects TRBV7-2 to TRBJ2-5, with 7 bases fitting TRBD1. J was trimmed by 7 bases and V by 4 bases; bases with no gene match: 12. Germline V gene sequence: CDR1 SGHTA, CDR2 FQGNSA. This CDR3 is built from 15 residues. Written as DNA, the CDR3 is TGTGCCAGCAGCTACGACAGGGTGGGGGCCCGGACCCAGTACTTC. Its translation: CASSYDRVGARTQYF. Supplemented by reference TRBV7-2 and TRBJ2-5, the full variable domain reads GAGVSQSPSNKVTEKGKDVELRCDPISGHTALYWYRQSLGQGLEFLIYFQGNSAPDKSGLPSDRFSAERTGGSVSTLTIQRTQQEDSAVYLCASSYDRVGARTQYFGPGTRLLVL.

The genes are TRBV6-4 and TRBJ2-2; 11 nucleotides align to TRBD2. The CDR3 consists of 16 residues. Germline trimming cut 5 bases from V and 2 bases from J; bases unmatched to any gene: 4. CDR1 MRHNA and CDR2 SNTAGT come from the germline V gene. The CDR3 loop reads CASSRTSGFNTGELFF. The CDR3 DNA sequence: TGTGCCAGCAGTAGGACTAGCGGGTTTAACACCGGGGAGCTGTTTTTT.

This clone appeared a few times. Different DNA sequences within this sample yield the same CDR3. The rearrangement joins TRBV14 to TRBJ2-7; unclear D gene. The germline gives CDR1 SGHDN, CDR2 FVKESK. The germline V and J ends were trimmed by 3 bases and 4 bases, with 4 bases remaining between them. The CDR3 is 11 residues long. The CDR3 bases are TGTGCCAGCAGCCACCATTACGAGCAGTACTTC. It translates to CASSHHYEQYF.

The chain carries TRBV11-3 and TRBJ2-7; no firm D call. CDR3 length: 14 amino acids. CDR1 is SGHNT and CDR2 is YENEEA in the germline V gene. V was trimmed by 5 bases and J by 3 bases, leaving 14 bases between them. The CDR3 protein is CASSTHAGSYEQYF. The DNA for the CDR3 is TGTGCCAGCAGCACCCACGCAGGCAGCTACGAGCAGTACTTC.

CDR3 protein: CASSFAGGSQGTQYF. The CDR3 DNA reads as TGTGCCAGCAGCTTCGCGGGGGGTTCCCAAGGAACCCAGTACTTC. The chain links TRBV5-4 to TRBJ2-5; 8 bases are a match to TRBD2. Germline CDR1 reads SGHNT; CDR2 reads YYREEE (reference sequence). V was clipped by 2 bases and J by 8 bases; unmatched bases: 11. The CDR3 extends over 15 amino acids.

The chain is built from TRBV4-1 and TRBJ1-2, with 8 bases matching TRBD1. The length of the CDR3 is 15 residues. Per the germline V gene, CDR1 is MGHRA and CDR2 is YSYEKL. V trimming: 1 base; J trimming: 7 bases; junction bases outside the gene matches: 8. The CDR3 sequence: CASSQGAQGAAGYTF. The CDR3 bases are TGCGCCAGCAGCCAAGGGGCTCAGGGGGCGGCTGGCTACACCTTC.

This chain connects TRBV10-3 to TRBJ1-5; unclear D gene. V was cut by 11 bases and J by 4 bases, with 15 bases left in between. This CDR3 is 13 amino acids long. Germline CDR1 and CDR2: ENHRY and SYGVKD. CDR3 bases: TGTGCCCATCAAAGCTCCCTAAATCAGCCCCAGCATTTT. This sequence encodes CAHQSSLNQPQHF.

This rearrangement joins TRBV28 to TRBJ1-6; D remains ambiguous. Trimming took off 7 bases at V and 7 bases at J, with 11 bases between the two ends. Per the germline V gene, CDR1 is MDHEN and CDR2 is SYDVKM. This CDR3 region has 13 residues. CDR3 nucleotides: TGTGCCAGCACCCGGGAGCGGAATTCACCCCTCCACTTT. Translated, it gives CASTRERNSPLHF.

The chain links TRBV5-5 to TRBJ1-5; D is unresolved. The CDR3 totals 15 residues. Germline V gene lookup returns CDR1 SGHKS and CDR2 YYEKEE (reference sequence). The germline V and J ends were trimmed by 0 bases and 4 bases, with 11 bases remaining between them. The CDR3 region is CASSLVWAGNQPQHF. In nucleotides, the CDR3 is TGTGCCAGCAGCTTGGTATGGGCAGGTAATCAGCCCCAGCATTTT.

The CDR3 protein is CASSHTGNTEAFF. DNA of the CDR3: TGTGCCAGTAGCCATACAGGTAACACTGAAGCTTTCTTT. The chain uses TRBV19 and TRBJ1-1; D is perhaps TRBD1 (5 bases). CDR3 length equals 13 residues. Between the trimmed V and J ends, which lost 6 bases and 2 bases, there was a span of 10 bases. In germline, CDR1 is LNHDA, CDR2 SQIVND (reference sequence).

This CDR3 is CAWSVRGDTQYF. Written as DNA, the CDR3 is TGTGCCTGGAGTGTACGGGGAGATACGCAGTATTTT. The V gene is TRBV30, the J gene TRBJ2-3; possible D gene TRBD2, 5 bases. The germline V gene encodes CDR1 GTSNPN and CDR2 SVGIG (reference sequence). The CDR3 totals 12 residues. V lost 0 bases, J lost 5 bases, and 6 bases lay in between.

This chain joins TRBV29-1 and TRBJ1-2; no definite D call. This CDR3 is built from 13 residues. Germline V gene sequence: CDR1 SQVTM, CDR2 ANQGSEA. The V and J ends lost 1 base and 14 bases respectively, with 20 bases between them. The CDR3 DNA sequence: TGCAGCGTTGAAGTGTGGCAGACCTATGGAGAGACCTTC. Its protein product is CSVEVWQTYGETF.

Within the sample, this clone is medium-sized. The chain recombines TRBV2 with TRBJ1-2; D remains unclear. The CDR3 extends over 14 amino acids. The V gene lost 4 bases and the J gene lost 2 bases, with 11 bases spanning the gap. Germline-derived CDR1 and CDR2 are SNHLY and FYNNEI. Here the CDR3 reads CASSGEATNYGYTF. Written as DNA, the CDR3 is TGTGCCAGCAGTGGCGAGGCTACCAACTATGGCTACACCTTC.

The V gene is TRBV11-2, the J gene TRBJ2-4, with D maybe TRBD2 (7 bases). CDR1 is SGHAT, CDR2 FQNNGV, per germline. The CDR3 length is 16 residues. Between the trimmed V and J ends, which lost 3 bases and 2 bases, there was a span of 14 bases. CDR3 loop: CASSLGRGGSKNIQYF. The CDR3 DNA reads TGTGCCAGCAGCTTGGGCAGGGGAGGGTCCAAAAACATTCAGTACTTC.

The V and J genes are TRBV27 and TRBJ2-7; TRBD2 is a possible D gene (6 bases). Germline V gene lookup returns CDR1 MNHEY and CDR2 SMNVEV (reference sequence). V lost 3 bases to trimming and J lost 0 bases, with 18 bases between them. The CDR3 sequence is 17 residues long. The CDR3 sequence is CASSFYGSGSVSYEQYF. The CDR3 DNA follows: TGTGCCAGCAGTTTTTACGGGAGCGGTTCCGTCTCCTACGAGCAGTACTTC.

The chain links TRBV5-1 to TRBJ1-3; the match to TRBD1 covers 7 bases. After removal of 4 bases from V and 9 bases from J, the junction contained 13 bases not matched to a gene. Germline-derived CDR1 and CDR2 are SGHRS and YFSETQ. CDR3 size: 15 residues. The CDR3 is CASSKTGQLEGTIYF. The CDR3 bases are TGCGCCAGCAGCAAAACGGGACAGCTCGAAGGCACCATATATTTT.

The chain employs TRBV18 and TRBJ1-4, with a weak D call TRBD1 (5 bases). V lost 3 bases and J lost 6, with 14 bases in between. The CDR3 has 15 residues. Germline CDR1 KGHSH, CDR2 LQKENI. CDR3 protein: CASSPSSGGDEKLFF. The CDR3 nucleotides read TGTGCCAGCTCACCCTCTTCGGGGGGGGATGAAAAACTGTTTTTT.

This clone showed up just a few times. The chain combines TRBV11-2 with TRBJ1-1; tentative D call: TRBD1 (5 bases). Germline lookup yields CDR1 SGHAT and CDR2 FQNNGV. The CDR3 is 13 residues long. V was shortened by 5 bases and J by 7 bases, with 14 bases between the two germline ends. CDR3 in amino acids: CASSLGRGGEAFF. The CDR3, as DNA: TGTGCCAGCAGCCTGGGGCGGGGTGGTGAAGCTTTCTTT.

This clone was recorded only once. The chain joins TRBV29-1 to TRBJ1-1; D not resolved. The germline gives CDR1 SQVTM, CDR2 ANQGSEA. Trimming left V 4 bases short and J 2 bases short, with 2 bases between. This CDR3 is built from 10 residues. The DNA for the CDR3 is TGCAGCGTTGCTAACACTGAAGCTTTCTTT. Translating gives CSVANTEAFF.

This sequence joins TRBV5-6 and TRBJ2-7; D is possibly TRBD1 (6 bases). CDR1 and CDR2 from the germline V gene are SGHDT and YYEEEE. Between the trimmed V and J ends, which lost 3 bases and 4 bases, there was a span of 14 bases. The CDR3 covers 14 residues. As DNA, the CDR3 is TGTGCCAGCAGCTCCTACAGGGTGGGGTACGAGCAGTACTTC. This sequence encodes CASSSYRVGYEQYF. The variable domain in full, completed from reference TRBV5-6 and TRBJ2-7, reads DAGVTQSPTHLIKTRGQQVTLRCSPKSGHDTVSWYQQALGQGPQFIFQYYEEEERQRGNFPDRFSGHQFPNYSSELNVNALLLGDSALYLCASSSYRVGYEQYFGPGTRLTVT.